What follows describes a single T cell receptor beta chain. No cognate antigen has been identified for it. No base-level quality is on record; no much larger clone is a single base apart. TCRbeta CDR3 regions were amplified from genomic DNA by means of the immunoSEQ Assay, a bias-controlled multiplex PCR. Concerning the study's data processing: The number of nucleated cells in each sample was estimated from the amplification of reference gene primers within the assay. Sequence reads were collapsed and filtered to measure the absolute abundance of every unique TCRbeta CDR3 rearrangement. Productive Simpson clonality was computed per sample as the square root of Simpson's diversity index over productive rearrangements. TCRdb mirrors the immuneACCESS table, restricted to in-frame sequences. Some clones are absent from its copies; in checked studies, under half trace to an unresolved V gene, and the reason for the others is unknown. Clone size and the V and J calls come from that table; the DNA yielded D and trimming. In this sample the table shows over 300,000 clones, approximately 84% of which occur a single time. Clones ranked in the top ten supply about 10% of the sample.

Participants in the prospective study were enrolled through a virtual design, were aged about 18 to 100 years, and lived in roughly 25 United States geographic areas. To assign participants to cohorts, the prospective study relied on clinical history that participants themselves reported in a screening survey and a study questionnaire. ImmuneRACE Cohort 3 recovered participants were defined by two consecutive negative NP/OP PCR tests, healthcare professional clearance, or symptom resolution. In the prospective study, whole blood, serum and a nasopharyngeal or oropharyngeal swab were collected from each participant by mobile phlebotomists. Additional blood draws and questionnaires over an approximately two-month period could optionally be provided by prospective study participants. Before DNA extraction, blood samples from the prospective study were shipped at room temperature or frozen. This sample stems from a study of blood T cell repertoires in COVID-19 (dated by TCRdb to 2019 to 2021). Study-level background: Samples covering the acute and convalescent phases of COVID-19 were provided by collaborators in the United States, Italy and Spain. The prospective study material was composed of cDNA or gDNA derived from T cells, B-cell-depleted T cells, or PBMCs. Subjects who had been exposed to COVID-19, were actively infected with it, or had recovered from it provided the deeply sampled blood TCRbeta repertoires that made up the dataset. The repertoires were released in a freely available public database meant as a resource for research on the immune response to SARS-CoV-2. Samples were obtained from the ongoing ImmuneRACE study (first 160 participants) and from 1,254 subjects provided by 6 global collaborators. Sample metadata almost always included a de-identified subject ID, COVID-19 status, age in years and sex. HLA class I and class II types, where available, came from metadata supplied by the sample provider rather than from assay-based typing.

The full study reports these points: The quantity of clinical and demographic metadata differed by source and by participant and was supplied without curation.

From the cysteine through the phenylalanine, the CDR3 covers 14 amino acids. Left in the record is the CDR3 DNA by itself, 42 bases read in frame from the first base. The germline V gene (reference sequence) sets CDR1 to LNHDA and CDR2 to SQIVND. V is pared back by 1 base and J by 4 bases, with 9 bases lying between the germline termini. Recombination linked TRBV19 to TRBJ2-3; the D gene is possibly TRBD2, with 5 bases matching. The sample was PBMCs or T cells enriched from blood (not recorded which). This TCR was sampled from a woman aged 18-29 years who had recovered from COVID-19. CDR3 reads: CASSIGGSPDTQYF. The DNA is TGTGCCAGTAGTATAGGAGGGAGTCCAGATACGCAGTATTTT.